Presented here are 4 T cell receptor beta chains from one specimen sequenced in a study of T cell repertoires in ileal Crohn's disease. Profiling relied on immunoSEQ multiplex PCR, and the TCRdb table lists in-frame clones only, not all of them. The sample carries some 27,000 clones, about four fifths recorded once. The sample comprised ileal tissue. Receptors were obtained from an adult with Crohn's disease.

This chain links TRBV7-9 with TRBJ2-6, with TRBD2 matching 7 bases. This CDR3 is built from 18 residues. Germline lookup yields CDR1 SEHNR and CDR2 FQNEAQ (reference sequence). With V trimmed by 5 bases and J by 0 bases, 10 bases remained unmatched. CDR3 region: CASSVYLGGSSGANVLTF. In DNA, the CDR3 is TGTGCCAGCAGCGTGTACTTGGGGGGGTCCTCTGGGGCCAACGTCCTGACTTTC.

V gene TRBV6-4 combines with J gene TRBJ1-6; 7 bases line up with TRBD1. The J segment lost 9 bases and the V segment lost 4 bases, leaving 9 bases of the junction unmatched. The CDR3 is 15 amino acids. Germline assignment: CDR1 MRHNA and CDR2 SNTAGT. The CDR3 DNA is TGTGCCAGCAGTGCCCCCGGGACAGATATTTCACCCCTCCACTTT. This encodes CASSAPGTDISPLHF.

The genes are TRBV5-6 and TRBJ1-3; 8 nucleotides align to TRBD1. The CDR3 loop spans 14 amino acids. V was pared by 3 bases and J by 4 bases, with 3 bases of the junction left unmatched. Looked up from germline, CDR1 is SGHDT and CDR2 is YYEEEE. The CDR3 coding sequence is TGTGCCAGCAGCTCCAGGGGGCCCGGAAACACCATATATTTT. Translating gives CASSSRGPGNTIYF.

This rearrangement joins TRBV9 to TRBJ2-1, with 9 bases aligning to TRBD2. Germline V gene sequence: CDR1 SGDLS, CDR2 YYNGEE. The length of the CDR3 is 16 residues. V was pared by 3 bases and J by 2 bases, with 6 bases of the junction left unmatched. CDR3 region: CASSAGTSNAYNEQFF. As DNA, the CDR3 is TGTGCCAGCAGCGCCGGGACTAGCAATGCCTACAATGAGCAGTTCTTC.